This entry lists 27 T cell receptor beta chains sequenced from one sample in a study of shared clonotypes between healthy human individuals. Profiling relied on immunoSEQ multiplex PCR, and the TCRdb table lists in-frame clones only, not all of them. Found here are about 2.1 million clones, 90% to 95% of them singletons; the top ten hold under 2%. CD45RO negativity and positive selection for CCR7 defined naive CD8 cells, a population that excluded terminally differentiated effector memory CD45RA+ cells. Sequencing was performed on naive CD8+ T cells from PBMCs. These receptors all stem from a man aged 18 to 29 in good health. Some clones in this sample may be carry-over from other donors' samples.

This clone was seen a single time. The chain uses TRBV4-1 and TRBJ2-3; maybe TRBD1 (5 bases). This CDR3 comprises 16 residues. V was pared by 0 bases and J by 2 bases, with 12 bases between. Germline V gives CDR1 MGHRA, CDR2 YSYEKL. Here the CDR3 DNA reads TGCGCCAGCAGCCAAGACAGGGCATTAGTCACAGATACGCAGTATTTT. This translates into CASSQDRALVTDTQYF.

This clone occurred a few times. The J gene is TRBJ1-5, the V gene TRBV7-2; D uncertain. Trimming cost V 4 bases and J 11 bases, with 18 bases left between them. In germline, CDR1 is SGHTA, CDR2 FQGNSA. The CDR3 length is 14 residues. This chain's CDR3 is CASSSRAIRWAQHF. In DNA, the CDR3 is TGTGCCAGCAGCTCCCGGGCTATTAGGTGGGCCCAGCATTTT.

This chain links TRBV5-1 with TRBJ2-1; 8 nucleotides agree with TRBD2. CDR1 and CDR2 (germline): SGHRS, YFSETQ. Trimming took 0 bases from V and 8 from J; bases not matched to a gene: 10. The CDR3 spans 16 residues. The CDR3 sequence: CASSLGERGITYEQFF. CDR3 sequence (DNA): TGCGCCAGCAGCTTGGGGGAGCGGGGGATTACATATGAGCAGTTCTTC.

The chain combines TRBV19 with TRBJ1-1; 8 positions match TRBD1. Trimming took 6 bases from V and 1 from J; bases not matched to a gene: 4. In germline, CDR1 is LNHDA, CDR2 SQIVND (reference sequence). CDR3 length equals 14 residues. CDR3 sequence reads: CASRGTGRNTEAFF. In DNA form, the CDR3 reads TGTGCCAGTAGGGGGACAGGTCGGAACACTGAAGCTTTCTTT.

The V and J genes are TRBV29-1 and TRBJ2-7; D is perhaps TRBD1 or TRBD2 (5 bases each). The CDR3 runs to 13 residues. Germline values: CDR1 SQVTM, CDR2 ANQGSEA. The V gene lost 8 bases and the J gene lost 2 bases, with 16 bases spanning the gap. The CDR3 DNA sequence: TGCAGCACTGGCGAGGGGCCCGCCTACGAGCAGTACTTC. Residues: CSTGEGPAYEQYF.

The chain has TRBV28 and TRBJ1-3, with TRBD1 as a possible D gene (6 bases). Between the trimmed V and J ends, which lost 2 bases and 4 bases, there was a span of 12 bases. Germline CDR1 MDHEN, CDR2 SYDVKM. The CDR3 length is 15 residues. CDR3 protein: CASSLGTGPGNTIYF. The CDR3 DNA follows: TGTGCCAGCAGTTTAGGAACAGGGCCCGGAAACACCATATATTTT.

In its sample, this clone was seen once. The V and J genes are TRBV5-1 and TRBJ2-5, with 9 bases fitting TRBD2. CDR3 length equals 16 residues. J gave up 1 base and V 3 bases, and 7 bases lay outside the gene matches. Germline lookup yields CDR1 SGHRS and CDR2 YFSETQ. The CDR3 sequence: CASSSMTSGSQETQYF. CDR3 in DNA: TGCGCCAGCAGCTCAATGACTAGCGGTAGCCAAGAGACCCAGTACTTC.

CDR3: CASSDWGLRHEQFF. The CDR3 DNA reads TGTGCCAGCAGTGATTGGGGACTGCGCCATGAGCAGTTCTTC. This chain links TRBV6-1 with TRBJ2-1, with D possibly being TRBD2 (6 bases). Looked up from germline, CDR1 is MNHNS and CDR2 is SASEGT. Trimming shortened V by 3 bases and J by 8 bases, and 14 bases separated the two germline ends. The CDR3 contains 14 residues.

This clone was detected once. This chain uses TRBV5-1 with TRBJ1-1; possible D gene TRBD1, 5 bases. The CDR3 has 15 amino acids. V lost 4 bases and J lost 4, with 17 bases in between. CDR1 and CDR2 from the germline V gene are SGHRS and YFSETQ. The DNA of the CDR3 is TGCGCCAGCAGCGGGACGGGGTGGGCGGGCACTGAAGCTTTCTTT. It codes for CASSGTGWAGTEAFF. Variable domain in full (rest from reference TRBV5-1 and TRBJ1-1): KAGVTQTPRYLIKTRGQQVTLSCSPISGHRSVSWYQQTPGQGLQFLFEYFSETQRNKGNFPGRFSGRQFSNSRSEMNVSTLELGDSALYLCASSGTGWAGTEAFFGQGTRLTVV.

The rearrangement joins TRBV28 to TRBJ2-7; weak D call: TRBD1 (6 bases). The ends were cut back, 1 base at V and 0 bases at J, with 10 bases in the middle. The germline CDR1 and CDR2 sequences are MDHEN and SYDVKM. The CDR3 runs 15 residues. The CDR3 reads CASSLFGQSSYEQYF. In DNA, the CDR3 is TGTGCCAGCAGTTTATTCGGACAGAGCTCCTACGAGCAGTACTTC.

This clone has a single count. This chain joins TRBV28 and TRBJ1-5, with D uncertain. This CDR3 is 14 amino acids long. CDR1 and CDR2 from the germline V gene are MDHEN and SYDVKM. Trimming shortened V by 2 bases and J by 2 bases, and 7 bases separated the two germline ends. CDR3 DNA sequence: TGTGCCAGCAGTTTAATGCCAGGCAATCAGCCCCAGCATTTT. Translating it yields CASSLMPGNQPQHF.

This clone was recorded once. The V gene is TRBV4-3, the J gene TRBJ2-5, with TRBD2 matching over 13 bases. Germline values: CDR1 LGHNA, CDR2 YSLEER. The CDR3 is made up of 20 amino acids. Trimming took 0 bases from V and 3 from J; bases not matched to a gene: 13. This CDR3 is CASSQEKGTSGIWGEETQYF. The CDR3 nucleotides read TGCGCCAGCAGCCAAGAGAAGGGGACTAGCGGGATCTGGGGGGAAGAGACCCAGTACTTC.

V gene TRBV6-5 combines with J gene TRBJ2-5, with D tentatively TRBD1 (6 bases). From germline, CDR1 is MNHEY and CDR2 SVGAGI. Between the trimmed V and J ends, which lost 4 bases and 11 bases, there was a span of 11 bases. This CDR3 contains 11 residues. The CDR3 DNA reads TGTGCCAGCAGTTCACAGGGAATACAGTACTTC. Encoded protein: CASSSQGIQYF.

In DNA, the CDR3 is TGTGCCAGCAGCCCAGGAGGGTATAGCACAGATACGCAGTATTTT. It translates to CASSPGGYSTDTQYF. This rearrangement joins TRBV27 to TRBJ2-3, with D possibly being TRBD2 (6 bases). The CDR3 totals 15 residues. CDR1 and CDR2 from the germline V gene are MNHEY and SMNVEV (reference sequence). V lost 6 bases, J lost 0 bases, and 13 bases lay in between.

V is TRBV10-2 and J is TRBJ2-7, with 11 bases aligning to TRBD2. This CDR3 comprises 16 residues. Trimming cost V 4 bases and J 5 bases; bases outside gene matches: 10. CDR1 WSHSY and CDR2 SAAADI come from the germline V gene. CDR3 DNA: TGCGCCAGCAGTGGAGGGACTAGCGGATGGCTCGACGAGCAGTACTTC. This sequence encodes CASSGGTSGWLDEQYF.

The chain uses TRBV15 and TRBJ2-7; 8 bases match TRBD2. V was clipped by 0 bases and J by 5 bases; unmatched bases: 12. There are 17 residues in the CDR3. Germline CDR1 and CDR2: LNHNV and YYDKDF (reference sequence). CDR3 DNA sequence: TGTGCCACCAGCAGAGACAAAGGGAGCGGGAGAACAAACGAGCAGTACTTC. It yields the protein CATSRDKGSGRTNEQYF.

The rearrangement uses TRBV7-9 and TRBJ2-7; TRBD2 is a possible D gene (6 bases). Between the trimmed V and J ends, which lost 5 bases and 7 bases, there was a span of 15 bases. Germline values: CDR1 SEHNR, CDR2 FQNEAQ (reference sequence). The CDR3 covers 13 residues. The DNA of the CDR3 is TGTGCCAGCAGCCCTAGGGCAGGAGGGGAGCAGTACTTC. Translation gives CASSPRAGGEQYF.

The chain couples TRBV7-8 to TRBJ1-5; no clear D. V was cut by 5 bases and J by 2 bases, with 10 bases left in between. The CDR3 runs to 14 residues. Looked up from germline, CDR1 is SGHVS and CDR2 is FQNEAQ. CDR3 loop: CASSVGRGNQPQHF. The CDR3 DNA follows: TGTGCCAGCAGCGTCGGAAGGGGCAATCAGCCCCAGCATTTT.

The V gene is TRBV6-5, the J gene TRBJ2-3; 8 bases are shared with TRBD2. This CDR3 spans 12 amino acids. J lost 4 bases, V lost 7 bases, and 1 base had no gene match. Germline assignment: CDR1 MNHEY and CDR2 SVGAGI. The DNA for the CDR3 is TGTGCCAGCAAGCGGGAGCCAGATACGCAGTATTTT. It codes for CASKREPDTQYF.

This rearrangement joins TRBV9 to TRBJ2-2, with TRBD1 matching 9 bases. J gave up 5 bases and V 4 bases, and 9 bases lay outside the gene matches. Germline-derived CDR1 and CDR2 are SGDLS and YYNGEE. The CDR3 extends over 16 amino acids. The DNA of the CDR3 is TGTGCCAGCAGCCGTGGGGACAGGGTTATGACCGGGGAGCTGTTTTTT. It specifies CASSRGDRVMTGELFF. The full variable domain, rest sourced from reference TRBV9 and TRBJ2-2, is DSGVTQTPKHLITATGQRVTLRCSPRSGDLSVYWYQQSLDQGLQFLIQYYNGEERAKGNILERFSAQQFPDLHSELNLSSLELGDSALYFCASSRGDRVMTGELFFGEGSRLTVL.

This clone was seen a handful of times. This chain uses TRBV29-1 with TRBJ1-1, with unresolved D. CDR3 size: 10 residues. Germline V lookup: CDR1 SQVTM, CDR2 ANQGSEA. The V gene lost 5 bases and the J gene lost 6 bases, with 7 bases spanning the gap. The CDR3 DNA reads TGCAGCGTTCTGGTAGCTGAAGCTTTCTTT. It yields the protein CSVLVAEAFF.

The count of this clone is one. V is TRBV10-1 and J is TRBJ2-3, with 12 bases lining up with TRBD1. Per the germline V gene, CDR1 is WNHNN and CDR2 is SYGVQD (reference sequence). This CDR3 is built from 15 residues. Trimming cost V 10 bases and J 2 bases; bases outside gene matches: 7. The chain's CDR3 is CAILPGQGATDTQYF. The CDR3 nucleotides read TGCGCCATCCTTCCGGGACAGGGGGCCACAGATACGCAGTATTTT.

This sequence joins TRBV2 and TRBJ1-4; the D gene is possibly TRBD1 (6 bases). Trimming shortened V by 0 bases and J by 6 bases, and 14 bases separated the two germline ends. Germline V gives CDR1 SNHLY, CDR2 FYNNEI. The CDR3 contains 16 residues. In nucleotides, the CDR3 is TGTGCCAGCAGTGAAGCGCTAGAGGGGGAGGATGAAAAACTGTTTTTT. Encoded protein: CASSEALEGEDEKLFF.

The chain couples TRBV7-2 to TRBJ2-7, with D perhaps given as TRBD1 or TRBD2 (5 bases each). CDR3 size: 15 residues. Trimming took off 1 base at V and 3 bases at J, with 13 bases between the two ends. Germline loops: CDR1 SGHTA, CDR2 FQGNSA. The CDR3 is CASSLVTGPGYEQYF. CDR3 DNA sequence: TGTGCCAGCAGCTTAGTAACGGGACCGGGCTACGAGCAGTACTTC.

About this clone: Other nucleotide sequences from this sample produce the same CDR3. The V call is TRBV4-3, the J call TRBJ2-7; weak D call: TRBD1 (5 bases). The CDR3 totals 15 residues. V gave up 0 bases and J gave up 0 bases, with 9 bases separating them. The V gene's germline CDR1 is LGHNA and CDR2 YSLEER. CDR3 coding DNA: TGCGCCAGCAGCCAAGATAGGGGCAGCTCCTACGAGCAGTACTTC. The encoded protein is CASSQDRGSSYEQYF.

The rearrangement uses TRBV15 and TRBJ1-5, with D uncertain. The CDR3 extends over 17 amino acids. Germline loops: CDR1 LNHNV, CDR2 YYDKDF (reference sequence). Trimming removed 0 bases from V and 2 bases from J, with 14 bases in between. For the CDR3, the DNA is TGTGCCACCAGCAGAGATAAATTGGCGGACGGCAATCAGCCCCAGCATTTT. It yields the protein CATSRDKLADGNQPQHF.

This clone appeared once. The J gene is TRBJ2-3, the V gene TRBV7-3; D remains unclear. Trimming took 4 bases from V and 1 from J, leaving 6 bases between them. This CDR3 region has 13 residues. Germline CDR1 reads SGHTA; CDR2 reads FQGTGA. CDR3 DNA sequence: TGTGCCAGCAGCTCTATCGGCACAGATACGCAGTATTTT. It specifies CASSSIGTDTQYF.